This T cell receptor beta chain appears in the sequencing data of a study of technical replicates of blood from a handful of donors. This CDR3 is built from 15 residues. V gave up 0 bases and J gave up 0 bases, with 9 bases separating them. CDR1 and CDR2 (germline): SGHRS, YFSETQ. Sequenced by immunoSEQ multiplex PCR; TCRdb stores in-frame clones only, minus some. The sample has tens of thousands of clones, about 86% seen once. The material sequenced was PBMCs. The chain has TRBV5-1 and TRBJ1-2; D is perhaps TRBD1 (6 bases). This receptor was identified in a human donor in good health. Some clones in this sample may be carry-over from other donors' samples. Here the CDR3 DNA reads TGCGCCAGCAGCTTGGGACAGGTTCCTAACTATGGCTACACCTTC. It codes for CASSLGQVPNYGYTF.